Included here is one TCR beta chain sequence, with context. The antigen it recognizes is unknown. Nothing much larger sits one base from this clone, and base qualities are not available. The CDR3, cysteine through phenylalanine, is 14 amino acids long. Only CDR3 DNA remains: 42 bases, in frame from the first base. CDR1 and CDR2 were assigned from the germline V gene (reference sequence) as GTSNPN and SVGIG. V and J are truncated by 4 bases and 1 base respectively, leaving an intervening sequence of 13 bases. The time point label, read with the paper, signifies: cycle 2 day 1 (C2D1) of nivolumab. Every trial patient had relapsed following autologous stem cell transplantation, and prior brentuximab vedotin exposure was what differed among cohorts A, B and C. A total of about 51 patients with relapsed/refractory classical Hodgkin lymphoma made up the trial cohort, and each patient's best overall response was complete response, partial response or progressive disease. Single-agent nivolumab was administered to trial patients in the multi-cohort phase II CheckMate 205 trial. An independent review committee assessed best overall response by applying the 2007 International Working Group response criteria. Trial PBMCs were obtained immediately prior to nivolumab initiation (C1D1) and on therapy at cycle 2 day 1 and cycle 4 day 1. Peripheral blood was collected in 8 mL Vacutainer Cell Preparation Tubes, from which PBMCs were isolated by centrifugation and then cryopreserved.

These data originate in a study of PD-1 blockade in classical Hodgkin lymphoma (dated by TCRdb to the early 2020s). For the study in its entirety: Nivolumab dosing was 3 mg/kg intravenously every 2 weeks, continuing until either disease progression or unacceptable toxicity. The study used CyTOF and TCR beta sequencing to define a peripheral blood immune signature of response to PD-1 blockade in classical Hodgkin lymphoma.

Genomic DNA was extracted with the Qiagen DNeasy kit from unsorted PBMCs and from negatively selected CD4+ and CD8+ fractions. Using primers that anneal to V and J segments, immunoSEQ multiplex PCR amplified the TCR beta CDR3 regions. A synthetic immune receptor repertoire was used to minimize amplification bias, and any remaining bias was removed computationally after sequencing. The authors processed their data as follows. Custom Python scripts were used to quantify repertoire diversity as the Shannon entropy index. Unsorted, CD4+ and CD8+ repertoires were examined separately, except in combined analyses, for which CD4+ and CD8+ sequences were merged in silico. A clone counted as expanded when the clone's frequency after treatment rose at least 2-fold relative to C1D1, and clones undetected at baseline were given a pseudocount of 0.5. Clones with 0 or 1 copy at C1D1 were defined as singleton clones, while clones with 2 or more copies were defined as non-singleton clones. Clones expanded in unsorted samples were labelled as CD4+, CD8+ or unknown by matching protein sequences in sorted samples from the same patient. Wilcoxon tests were applied to paired samples to test diversity changes from C1D1 to C4D1. TCRdb provides this immuneACCESS table in a form limited to in-frame rearrangements. Some clones are lacking; in checked studies, under half of them reflect an unresolved V gene, and why the rest are absent is not known. V and J calls and clone size are as listed in that table; D and trimming were resolved from the DNA. Present in this sample are more than 90,000 clones, about four fifths of which were seen just once. The ten biggest clones cover 15% to 20% of the sample.

What the work shows at the level of the full study, not this receptor alone: Baseline TCR diversity was reported to be lower in newly diagnosed patients than in healthy donors and to be lower still in relapsed/refractory patients. Lower diversity was seen in patients whose nivolumab began less than 1 year after ASCT, and these patients were left out of later analyses so that immune reconstitution would not confound the results. Only a single clinical trial cohort was studied, and what caused the repertoire differences, possibly disease activity or prior therapy, remained undefined. Trial patients achieving complete response had baseline diversity similar to newly diagnosed patients, whereas partial responders and progressors had significantly lower diversity. A significant rise by C4D1 was seen in CD4+ but not CD8+ TCR diversity (p=0.0027 vs p=0.16), with the rise being most apparent in complete responders (p=0.02).

The sequence was collected from a human donor with classical Hodgkin lymphoma. The V and J segments used are TRBV30 and TRBJ1-1; the D gene assignment is ambiguous. Sequenced here: peripheral blood mononuclear cells (PBMCs), sampled before the second cycle of nivolumab. The CDR3 reads as follows: CAWNGRLRNTEAFF. The nucleotides read TGTGCCTGGAACGGACGGTTGAGGAACACTGAAGCTTTCTTT.